The clone carrying this TCR beta chain appeared once. In the same sample, other DNA sequences code for this CDR3. Patients of the Seattle cohort, enrolled during active infection, were followed longitudinally. From germline, CDR1 is SGHKS and CDR2 YYEKEE (reference sequence). Trimming took off 1 base at V and 3 bases at J, with 7 bases between the two ends. The CDR3 is 13 amino acids. Sequencing was performed with immunoSEQ multiplex PCR; in TCRdb, only in-frame clones are kept and a portion is missing. The sample contains over 100,000 clones, roughly 86% of which appear only once. This specimen comes from a study of blood T cell repertoires in COVID-19. Study overall: The United States, Italy and Spain supplied acute and convalescent COVID-19 samples. Sample material is recorded as cDNA or gDNA derived from T cells, B-cell-depleted T cells, or PBMCs.

The sequence was collected from a woman in her 70s with COVID-19, enrolled during active disease. Material: peripheral blood. V and J are TRBV5-5 and TRBJ2-5; D might be TRBD2 (5 bases). The CDR3 nucleotides are TGTGCCAGCAGCTTGCCGGGGAAAGAGACCCAGTACTTC. The encoded protein is CASSLPGKETQYF.